The 32 T cell receptor beta chains below all came from one sample that was sequenced in a study of PD-L1 blockade in urothelial cancer. Time point noted: peripheral blood 6 weeks after treatment start. Data came from immunoSEQ multiplex PCR; TCRdb stores just in-frame clones and leaves some out. The sample yields about 48,000 clones, roughly 80% seen once. Sequenced here: PBMCs, sampled around atezolizumab (anti-PD-L1) treatment. Receptor source: a man in his 70s with urothelial cancer.

CDR3 DNA: TGTGCCAGCAGTTTTCTTAGGACAGCAATCTACGAGCAGTACTTC. Its protein is CASSFLRTAIYEQYF. J is TRBJ2-7 and V is TRBV28, with D maybe TRBD1 (6 bases). CDR1 is MDHEN and CDR2 is SYDVKM in the germline V gene. Trimming pared 3 bases from V and 3 bases from J, leaving 15 bases between. The CDR3 consists of 15 residues.

This chain connects TRBV15 to TRBJ1-4, with D perhaps TRBD1 (6 bases). The germline CDR1 and CDR2 sequences are LNHNV and YYDKDF (reference sequence). V was cut by 0 bases and J by 7 bases, with 12 bases left in between. This CDR3 has 15 residues. CDR3 amino acids: CATSRDWAGAEKLFF. CDR3 nucleotides: TGTGCCACCAGCAGAGATTGGGCAGGGGCTGAAAAACTGTTTTTT. Using reference TRBV15 and TRBJ1-4 for the parts outside the CDR3, the full variable domain is DAMVIQNPRYQVTQFGKPVTLSCSQTLNHNVMYWYQQKSSQAPKLLFHYYDKDFNNEADTPDNFQSRRPNTSFCFLDIRSPGLGDTAMYLCATSRDWAGAEKLFFGSGTQLSVL.

The V and J genes are TRBV9 and TRBJ1-1; TRBD1 is a possible D gene (6 bases). The CDR3 loop spans 13 amino acids. Trimming took 6 bases from V and 0 from J, leaving 9 bases between them. From germline, CDR1 is SGDLS and CDR2 YYNGEE. The CDR3 spells CASTQGMNTEAFF. CDR3 nucleotides: TGTGCCAGCACGCAGGGGATGAACACTGAAGCTTTCTTT.

CDR3 sequence: CASSPQGGEQFF. In nucleotides, the CDR3 is TGTGCCAGTAGTCCCCAGGGTGGTGAGCAGTTCTTC. This rearrangement joins TRBV19 to TRBJ2-1; a possible D gene is TRBD1 (5 bases). The CDR3 extends over 12 amino acids. V lost 5 bases and J lost 9, with 11 bases in between. CDR1 is LNHDA, CDR2 SQIVND, per germline (reference sequence).

The chain recombines TRBV29-1 with TRBJ1-4, with 11 bases matching TRBD1. The CDR3 length is 18 residues. The V and J ends lost 6 bases and 0 bases, in that order; junction bases with no gene match: 12. Germline CDR1 and CDR2: SQVTM and ANQGSEA. CDR3 protein: CSVAHRDRGSPTNEKLFF. The CDR3 nucleotides read TGCAGCGTCGCCCACCGGGACAGGGGGTCTCCAACTAATGAAAAACTGTTTTTT.

The gene calls are TRBV6-1 and TRBJ2-1, with 13 bases identical to TRBD2. Unmatched junction bases numbered 9, after V lost 3 bases and J lost 7 bases. This CDR3 is 17 amino acids long. CDR1 and CDR2 from the germline V gene are MNHNS and SASEGT. The CDR3 DNA sequence: TGTGCCAGCAGTGAGGAACTAGCGGGAGGGCGGGGTAATGAGCAGTTCTTC. This encodes CASSEELAGGRGNEQFF.

This chain connects TRBV27 to TRBJ2-1; TRBD1 aligns across 9 bases. The CDR3 has 18 residues. The germline V gene encodes CDR1 MNHEY and CDR2 SMNVEV (reference sequence). J was trimmed by 5 bases and V by 2 bases; bases with no gene match: 13. The CDR3 DNA reads as TGTGCCAGCAGTTTAGCCTCTCTGTGGACAGGGGCCAACAATGAGCAGTTCTTC. Its translation: CASSLASLWTGANNEQFF.

This chain uses TRBV2 with TRBJ2-1; possibly TRBD1 for D (8 bases). The V end was cut by 6 bases, the J end by 7 bases, with 16 bases between. This CDR3 spans 14 amino acids. Germline V CDR1 and CDR2: SNHLY, FYNNEI. The CDR3 is CASRLGQGGNEQFF. The DNA for the CDR3 is TGTGCCAGCAGGTTAGGACAGGGAGGGAATGAGCAGTTCTTC.

The V gene is TRBV9, the J gene TRBJ2-7; possibly TRBD1 for D (6 bases). The CDR3 consists of 14 residues. V lost 7 bases and J lost 0, with 14 bases in between. Germline-derived CDR1 and CDR2 are SGDLS and YYNGEE. The CDR3 region has the DNA TGTGCCAGCTCGAGAGGACAGAGCTCCTACGAGCAGTACTTC. Translating gives CASSRGQSSYEQYF.

In DNA form, the CDR3 reads TGTGCCAGCAGCTTGAGGGACTCCGGACGTCCAGAGACCCAGTACTTC. Its protein is CASSLRDSGRPETQYF. This chain links TRBV9 with TRBJ2-5, with a weak D call TRBD2 (6 bases). This CDR3 spans 16 amino acids. Per the germline V gene, CDR1 is SGDLS and CDR2 is YYNGEE. The V end was cut by 4 bases, the J end by 4 bases, with 20 bases between.

The chain carries TRBV19 and TRBJ1-5, with 9 bases matching TRBD1. The CDR3 has 17 residues. Germline CDR1 is LNHDA and CDR2 is SQIVND (reference sequence). After removal of 4 bases from V and 1 base from J, the junction contained 8 bases not matched to a gene. Here the CDR3 DNA reads TGTGCCAGTAGTAAGGGGGGACAGGGCAGAAGCAATCAGCCCCAGCATTTT. Translating it yields CASSKGGQGRSNQPQHF.

The chain links TRBV7-9 to TRBJ1-5; D unresolved. Germline CDR1 and CDR2: SEHNR and FQNEAQ (reference sequence). Trimming removed 1 base at V and 1 base at J, with 11 bases between. This CDR3 has 16 amino acids. The DNA for the CDR3 is TGTGCCAGCAGCTTAGGCGAGATGGGCAGCAATCAGCCCCAGCATTTT. The encoded protein is CASSLGEMGSNQPQHF.

The chain has TRBV9 and TRBJ2-1; 8 nucleotides align to TRBD2. Germline values: CDR1 SGDLS, CDR2 YYNGEE. This CDR3 contains 15 residues. After removal of 0 bases from V and 3 bases from J, the junction contained 2 bases not matched to a gene. The CDR3 sequence is CASSVVGRDYNEQFF. CDR3 DNA: TGTGCCAGCAGCGTAGTCGGGAGGGACTACAATGAGCAGTTCTTC.

The chain joins TRBV18 to TRBJ2-7; weak D call: TRBD2 (5 bases). The CDR3 contains 15 residues. Looked up from germline, CDR1 is KGHSH and CDR2 is LQKENI. V gave up 4 bases and J gave up 2 bases, with 15 bases separating them. The CDR3 DNA follows: TGTGCCAGCTCACTCCGTGCGGGCCTTGCCTACGAGCAGTACTTC. Protein product: CASSLRAGLAYEQYF. The full variable domain, completed using reference TRBV18 and TRBJ2-7, is NAGVMQNPRHLVRRRGQEARLRCSPMKGHSHVYWYRQLPEEGLKFMVYLQKENIIDESGMPKERFSAEFPKEGPSILRIQQVVRGDSAAYFCASSLRAGLAYEQYFGPGTRLTVT.

This chain uses TRBV11-3 with TRBJ2-2; D is unclear. CDR1 and CDR2 from the germline V gene are SGHNT and YENEEA. Trimming removed 4 bases at V and 5 bases at J, with 11 bases between. This CDR3 is 14 amino acids long. The CDR3 coding sequence is TGTGCCAGCAGCTCATCACTGGAGACCGGGGAGCTGTTTTTT. Its protein product is CASSSSLETGELFF. The variable domain in full, with the rest retrieved from reference TRBV11-3 and TRBJ2-2, is EAGVVQSPRYKIIEKKQPVAFWCNPISGHNTLYWYLQNLGQGPELLIRYENEEAVDDSQLPKDRFSAERLKGVDSTLKIQPAELGDSAVYLCASSSSLETGELFFGEGSRLTVL.

CDR3 nucleotides: TGCAGCGTTGTTGAGGGGAGGTGGAACACTGAAGCTTTCTTT. This sequence encodes CSVVEGRWNTEAFF. This chain joins TRBV29-1 and TRBJ1-1; the D gene is possibly TRBD1 (5 bases). Looked up from germline, CDR1 is SQVTM and CDR2 is ANQGSEA. The CDR3 spans 14 residues. Trimming shortened V by 4 bases and J by 1 base, and 13 bases separated the two germline ends.

This chain connects TRBV28 to TRBJ2-2; perhaps TRBD2 as D (5 bases). The V and J ends lost 3 bases and 1 base respectively, with 9 bases between them. Germline CDR1 reads MDHEN; CDR2 reads SYDVKM. The CDR3 runs 15 residues. The CDR3 spells CASSFERVNTGELFF. In nucleotides, the CDR3 is TGTGCCAGCAGTTTCGAGAGGGTGAACACCGGGGAGCTGTTTTTT.

This chain connects TRBV7-8 to TRBJ2-7, with D perhaps TRBD2 (6 bases). Germline-derived CDR1 and CDR2 are SGHVS and FQNEAQ. V gave up 5 bases and J gave up 6 bases, with 26 bases separating them. This CDR3 is 17 amino acids long. The CDR3 reads CASSPRVGGAPNPEQYF. DNA for the CDR3: TGTGCCAGCAGCCCACGGGTAGGCGGGGCCCCTAACCCCGAGCAGTACTTC.

The rearrangement uses TRBV5-6 and TRBJ2-3; TRBD2 agrees at 10 bases. Looked up from germline, CDR1 is SGHDT and CDR2 is YYEEEE. With 4 bases clipped from V and 6 bases from J, the junction kept 8 bases outside the gene matches. The CDR3 totals 15 residues. The CDR3 nucleotides are TGTGCCAGCAGCAGACTAGCGGGCACGACCGATACGCAGTATTTT. Its protein is CASSRLAGTTDTQYF.

This chain connects TRBV15 to TRBJ2-7; TRBD1 matches 9 bases. The germline V gene encodes CDR1 LNHNV and CDR2 YYDKDF (reference sequence). This CDR3 has 17 amino acids. The J segment lost 3 bases and the V segment lost 0 bases, leaving 9 bases of the junction unmatched. For the CDR3, the DNA is TGTGCCACCAGCAGAGACATTAGGACAGGGGTCATCTACGAGCAGTACTTC. It specifies CATSRDIRTGVIYEQYF.

This rearrangement joins TRBV21-1 to TRBJ2-3; TRBD1, the D gene given by the table, was not confirmed from the DNA. TRBV21-1 is a recognized pseudogene. The CDR3 runs to 19 residues. The CDR3 nucleotides are TGTGCCAGCAGCAAAGCAGAGGGCGACAGGGGGCTTTTCACAGATACGCAGTATTTT. This translates into CASSKAEGDRGLFTDTQYF.

This clone is a singleton in its sample. The chain uses TRBV19 and TRBJ2-7; TRBD2 might be the D (5 bases). CDR1 is LNHDA and CDR2 is SQIVND in the germline V gene (reference sequence). The CDR3 length is 18 residues. V was trimmed by 1 base and J by 0 bases, leaving 19 bases between them. The CDR3 nucleotides read TGTGCCAGTAGTATAGCCCCCAGAGGGCGACCGAGCTCCTACGAGCAGTACTTC. Translation: CASSIAPRGRPSSYEQYF.

The chain has TRBV5-1 and TRBJ2-3; possibly TRBD2 for D (7 bases). CDR3 length: 18 amino acids. CDR1 is SGHRS, CDR2 YFSETQ, per germline. V lost 0 bases and J lost 2, with 19 bases in between. CDR3 in amino acids: CASSLDIGGGSATDTQYF. For the CDR3, the DNA is TGCGCCAGCAGCTTGGACATCGGGGGCGGGAGCGCCACAGATACGCAGTATTTT.

The rearrangement links TRBV10-1 to TRBJ2-5; TRBD2 might be the D (6 bases). CDR1 WNHNN and CDR2 SYGVQD come from the germline V gene (reference sequence). V was clipped by 4 bases and J by 9 bases, with 12 bases between them. The CDR3 runs 12 residues. As DNA, the CDR3 is TGCGCCAGCAGTGGAGTCGGCGGGGCCCAGTACTTC. Translation: CASSGVGGAQYF.

The V and J genes are TRBV15 and TRBJ1-1; TRBD1 matches at 9 bases. With V trimmed by 5 bases and J by 4 bases, 2 bases remained unmatched. This CDR3 contains 13 residues. Germline CDR1 is LNHNV and CDR2 is YYDKDF (reference sequence). CDR3 bases: TGTGCCACCAGCCTGGGACAGGGCACTGAAGCTTTCTTT. Protein: CATSLGQGTEAFF.

J is TRBJ2-1 and V is TRBV5-8; TRBD2 aligns across 8 bases. Germline values: CDR1 SGHTS, CDR2 YDEGEE. The CDR3 extends over 15 amino acids. Losses at the gene ends were 3 bases for V and 0 bases for J; bases not matched to a gene: 2. CDR3 amino acids: CASSSSGSSYNEQFF. The CDR3 region has the DNA TGTGCCAGCAGCTCGAGCGGGAGCTCCTACAATGAGCAGTTCTTC. The full variable domain, in which reference TRBV5-8 and TRBJ2-1 provide the parts outside the CDR3, is EAGVTQSPTHLIKTRGQQATLRCSPISGHTSVYWYQQALGLGLQFLLWYDEGEERNRGNFPPRFSGRQFPNYSSELNVNALELEDSALYLCASSSSGSSYNEQFFGPGTRLTVL.

The genes are TRBV10-3 and TRBJ2-1; 8 bases fit TRBD1. The V gene end was trimmed by 3 bases and the J gene end by 7 bases; junction bases not matched to a gene: 8. The CDR3 is 15 residues long. Germline V lookup: CDR1 ENHRY, CDR2 SYGVKD. The CDR3 spells CAISDPGQAVNEQFF. CDR3 coding DNA: TGTGCCATCAGTGACCCGGGACAGGCGGTTAATGAGCAGTTCTTC.

The chain employs TRBV11-2 and TRBJ1-2, with TRBD1 matching 7 bases. J was trimmed by 5 bases and V by 5 bases; bases with no gene match: 8. The CDR3 runs 14 residues. From germline, CDR1 is SGHAT and CDR2 FQNNGV. CDR3: CASSRWGQMYGYTF. The CDR3 nucleotides are TGTGCCAGCAGCCGATGGGGACAGATGTATGGCTACACCTTC.

J is TRBJ2-7 and V is TRBV28; a weak D match, TRBD1 (6 bases). The CDR3 covers 12 residues. V lost 7 bases, J lost 3 bases, and 10 bases lay in between. Germline-derived CDR1 and CDR2 are MDHEN and SYDVKM. CDR3 loop: CASKSGDYEQYF. The CDR3 nucleotides are TGTGCCAGCAAGTCAGGGGACTACGAGCAGTACTTC.

The J gene is TRBJ2-2, the V gene TRBV7-9; no clear D. The CDR3 extends over 15 amino acids. The germline V gene encodes CDR1 SEHNR and CDR2 FQNEAQ (reference sequence). V gave up 8 bases and J gave up 1 base, with 14 bases separating them. The CDR3 is CASEATSRNTGELFF. CDR3 bases: TGTGCCAGCGAGGCCACGAGCCGGAACACCGGGGAGCTGTTTTTT.

The rearrangement links TRBV28 to TRBJ1-1, with D uncertain. CDR1 is MDHEN and CDR2 is SYDVKM in the germline V gene. CDR3 length: 13 residues. V lost 8 bases to trimming and J lost 2 bases, with 12 bases between them. In DNA, the CDR3 is TGTGCCAGCGACTCGGGTCTTAACACTGAAGCTTTCTTT. This codes for CASDSGLNTEAFF.

V gene TRBV15 combines with J gene TRBJ2-2; 8 nucleotides align to TRBD2. The CDR3 length is 19 residues. CDR1 LNHNV and CDR2 YYDKDF come from the germline V gene (reference sequence). Trimming removed 0 bases from V and 1 base from J; junction bases left unmatched: 10. CDR3 sequence: CATSRDPLAGFGNTGELFF. The CDR3 DNA reads TGTGCCACCAGCAGAGATCCCCTAGCGGGTTTCGGGAACACCGGGGAGCTGTTTTTT.